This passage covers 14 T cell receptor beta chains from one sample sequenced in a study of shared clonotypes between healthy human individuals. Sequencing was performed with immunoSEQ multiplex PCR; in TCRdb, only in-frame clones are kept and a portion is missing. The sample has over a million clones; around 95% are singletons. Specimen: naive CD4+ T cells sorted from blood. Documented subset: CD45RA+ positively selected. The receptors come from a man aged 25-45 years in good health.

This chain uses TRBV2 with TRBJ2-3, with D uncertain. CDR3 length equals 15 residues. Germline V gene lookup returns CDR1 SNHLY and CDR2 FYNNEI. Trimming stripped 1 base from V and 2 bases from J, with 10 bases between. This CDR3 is CASSEVSHTTDTQYF. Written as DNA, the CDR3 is TGTGCCAGCAGTGAAGTGTCCCATACCACAGATACGCAGTATTTT.

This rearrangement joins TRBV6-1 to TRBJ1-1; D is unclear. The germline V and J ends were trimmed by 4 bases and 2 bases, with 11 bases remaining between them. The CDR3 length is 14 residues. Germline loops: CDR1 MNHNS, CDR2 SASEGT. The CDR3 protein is CASSVVRINTEAFF. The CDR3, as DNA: TGTGCCAGCAGTGTGGTGAGGATCAACACTGAAGCTTTCTTT.

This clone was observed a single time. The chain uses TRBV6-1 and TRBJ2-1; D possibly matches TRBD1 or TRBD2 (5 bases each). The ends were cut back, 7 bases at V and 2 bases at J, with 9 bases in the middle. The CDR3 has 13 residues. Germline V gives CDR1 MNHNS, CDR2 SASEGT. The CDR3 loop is CASTSGPYNEQFF. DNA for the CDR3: TGTGCCAGCACCTCGGGGCCCTACAATGAGCAGTTCTTC.

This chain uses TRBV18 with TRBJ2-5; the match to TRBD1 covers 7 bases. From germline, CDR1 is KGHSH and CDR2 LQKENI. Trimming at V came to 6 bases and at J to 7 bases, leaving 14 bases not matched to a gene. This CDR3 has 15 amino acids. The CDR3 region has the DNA TGTGCCAGCTCGCAGTACACAGGGGATGGAGGGACCCAGTACTTC. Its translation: CASSQYTGDGGTQYF.

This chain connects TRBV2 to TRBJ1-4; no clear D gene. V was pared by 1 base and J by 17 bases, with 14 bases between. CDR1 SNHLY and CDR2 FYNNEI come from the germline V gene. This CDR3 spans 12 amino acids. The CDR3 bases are TGTGCCAGCAGTGAAGTGTTAGTAGTTTTCTTTTTT. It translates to CASSEVLVVFFF.

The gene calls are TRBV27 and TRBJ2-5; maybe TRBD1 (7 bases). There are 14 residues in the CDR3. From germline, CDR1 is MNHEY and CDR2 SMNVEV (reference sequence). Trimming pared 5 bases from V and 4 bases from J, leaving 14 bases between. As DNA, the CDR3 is TGTGCCAGCAGTCTGAACCAGGGGGGAGAGACCCAGTACTTC. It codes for CASSLNQGGETQYF.

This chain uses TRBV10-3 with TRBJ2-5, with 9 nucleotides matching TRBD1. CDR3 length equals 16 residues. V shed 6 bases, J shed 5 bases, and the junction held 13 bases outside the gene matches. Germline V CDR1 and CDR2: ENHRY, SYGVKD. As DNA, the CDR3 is TGTGCCATCAGCCTCCAAGGACAGGGGTCCTTCGAGACCCAGTACTTC. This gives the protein CAISLQGQGSFETQYF.

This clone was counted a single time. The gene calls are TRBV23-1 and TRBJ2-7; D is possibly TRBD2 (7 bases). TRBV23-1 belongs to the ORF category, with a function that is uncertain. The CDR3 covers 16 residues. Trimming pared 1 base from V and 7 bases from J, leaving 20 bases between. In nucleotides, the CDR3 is TGCGCCAGCAGTCAATACAGGGAGTCTTCCGGGGGGGAGCAGTACTTC. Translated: CASSQYRESSGGEQYF.

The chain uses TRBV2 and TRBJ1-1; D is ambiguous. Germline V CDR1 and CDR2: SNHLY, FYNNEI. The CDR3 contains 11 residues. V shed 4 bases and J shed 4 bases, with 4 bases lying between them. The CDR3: CASSGFTEAFF. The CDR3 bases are TGTGCCAGCAGTGGTTTCACTGAAGCTTTCTTT.

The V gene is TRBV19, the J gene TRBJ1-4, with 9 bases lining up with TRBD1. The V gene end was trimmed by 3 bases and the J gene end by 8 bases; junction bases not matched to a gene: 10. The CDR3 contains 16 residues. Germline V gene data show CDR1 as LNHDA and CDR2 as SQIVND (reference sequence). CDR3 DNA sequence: TGTGCCAGTAGTATTTACCTCGGGACAGGGCGAGAAAAACTGTTTTTT. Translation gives CASSIYLGTGREKLFF.

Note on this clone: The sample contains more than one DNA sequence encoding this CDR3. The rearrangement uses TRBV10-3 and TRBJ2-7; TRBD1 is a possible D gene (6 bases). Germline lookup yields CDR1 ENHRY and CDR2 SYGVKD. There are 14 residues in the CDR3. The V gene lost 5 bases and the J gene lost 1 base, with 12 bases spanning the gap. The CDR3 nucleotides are TGTGCCATCAGTCCCCGGGACACATCCTACGAGCAGTACTTC. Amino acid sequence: CAISPRDTSYEQYF.

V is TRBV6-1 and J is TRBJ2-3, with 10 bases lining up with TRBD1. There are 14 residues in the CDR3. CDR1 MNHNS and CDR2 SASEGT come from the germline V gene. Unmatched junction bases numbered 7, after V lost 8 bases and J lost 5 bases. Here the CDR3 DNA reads TGTGCCAGCCAGAGACAGGGGGCGAGAGATACGCAGTATTTT. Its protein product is CASQRQGARDTQYF.

Written as DNA, the CDR3 is TGTGCCAGCAGTGACTTGTATAGAGGAAACACCATATATTTT. Its protein product is CASSDLYRGNTIYF. The rearrangement joins TRBV6-1 to TRBJ1-3, with unresolved D. The V gene lost 3 bases and the J gene lost 4 bases, with 10 bases spanning the gap. The CDR3 has 14 residues. Looked up from germline, CDR1 is MNHNS and CDR2 is SASEGT.

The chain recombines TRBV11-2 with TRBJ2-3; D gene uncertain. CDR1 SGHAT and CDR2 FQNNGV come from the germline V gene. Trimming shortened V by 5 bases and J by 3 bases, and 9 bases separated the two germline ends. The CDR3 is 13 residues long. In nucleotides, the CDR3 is TGTGCCAGCAGCCCCCCCTGGACAGATACGCAGTATTTT. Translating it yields CASSPPWTDTQYF.